This is a list of T cell receptor beta chains from one sample in a study of CD4 T cells in relation to SARS-CoV-2 and coronaviruses. Profiled with immunoSEQ multiplex PCR; TCRdb holds only in-frame clones, not every one. This sample carries about 30,000 clones, 55% to 75% of them seen once, and the ten largest clones take 10% to 15%. Their target antigens are unknown. Sequencing was performed on CD4+ T cells from PBMCs, cultured in vitro. These receptors came from a human donor in good health. Each CDR3 is given with its conserved first and last residue. The D gene is left open where the match is weak. Rows may omit the clone size; those that give it use once, few, many or a size class.

abundance | j_gene | v_gene | d_gene | CDR3nt | CDR3aa
- | TRBJ2-3 | TRBV4-2 | TRBD2 | TGTGCCAGCAGCCAAGCCCCCTTTAGCGGGAGGGCGAGGAGCACAGATACGCAGTATTTT | CASSQAPFSGRARSTDTQYF
- | TRBJ1-4 | TRBV5-6 | TRBD1 | TGTGCCAGCAGCAGAAGACAGGGAACTAATGAAAAACTGTTTTTT | CASSRRQGTNEKLFF
- | TRBJ1-5 | TRBV7-2 | TRBD1 | TGTGCCAGCAGCTTAACAGGGACAGGGGGCCATCAGCCCCAGCATTTT | CASSLTGTGGHQPQHF
- | TRBJ1-2 | TRBV30 | - | TGTGCCTGGAGATTGACCGGAAGGGGCTACACCTTC | CAWRLTGRGYTF
- | TRBJ1-2 | TRBV2 | - | TGTGCCAGCAGGAAGGACAGAGAGTCTAACTATGGCTACACCTTC | CASRKDRESNYGYTF
- | TRBJ2-7 | TRBV5-8 | - | TGTGCCAGCAGCTTGTCAGAACGGGGGCAGTACTTC | CASSLSERGQYF
- | TRBJ2-1 | TRBV18 | TRBD1 | TGTGCCAGCTCACCACCAGTTGGACAGGGGACCTACAATGAACAGTTCTTC | CASSPPVGQGTYNEQFF
- | TRBJ1-5 | TRBV6-6 | TRBD1 | TGTGCCAGCAGGGCGGGACAGGACAATCAGCCCCAGCATTTT | CASRAGQDNQPQHF
- | TRBJ2-3 | TRBV12-1 | - | TGTGCCAGCAGCCACACTAGGCCCCGAGTGGAGTATTTT | CASSHTRPRVEYF
- | TRBJ2-4 | TRBV27 | - | TGTGCCAGCGAACAATGGAAGACAGACGATAGACTAGCCAAAAACATTCAGTACTTC | CASEQWKTDDRLAKNIQYF
- | TRBJ2-2 | TRBV7-6 | - | TGTGCCAGCAGCTTACGGAGTTGGGGGGCCGGGGAGCTGTTTTTT | CASSLRSWGAGELFF
- | TRBJ2-7 | TRBV4-2 | TRBD1 | TGTGCCAGCAGCCACGGACAGGGGGGCCCCTACGAGCAGTACTTC | CASSHGQGGPYEQYF
- | TRBJ2-3 | TRBV2 | TRBD2 | TGTGCCAGCAAAACGGGGACTAGCCCAGGTACGCAGTATTTT | CASKTGTSPGTQYF
- | TRBJ2-2 | TRBV27 | - | TGTGCCAGCAAACCGTCTGGGACCGGGGAGCTGTTTTTT | CASKPSGTGELFF
few | TRBJ1-6 | TRBV7-2 | - | TGTGCCAGCAGCTCCCGACCGGCAGGGGACGGTTCACCCCTCCACTTT | CASSSRPAGDGSPLHF
- | TRBJ1-5 | TRBV10-3 | - | TGTGCCATCAGTGACGGTATGGGGGGAGGAATTCAGCCCCAGCATTTT | CAISDGMGGGIQPQHF
medium-sized | TRBJ1-2 | TRBV7-9 | - | TGTGCCAGCAGCTTAGGAGGGAATGGCTACACCTTC | CASSLGGNGYTF
few | TRBJ2-3 | TRBV4-2 | TRBD2 | TGTGCCAGCAGCCAGGCTAGCGGGGGGTTGTCAGATACGCAGTATTTT | CASSQASGGLSDTQYF
- | TRBJ1-6 | TRBV19 | - | TGTGCCAGTAGTACCGGGACGGAAAATTCACCCCTCCACTTT | CASSTGTENSPLHF
- | TRBJ2-1 | TRBV6-1 | - | TGTGCCAGCAGTGATAATACTCCTTTGCCCTACAATGAGCAGTTCTTC | CASSDNTPLPYNEQFF
- | TRBJ2-5 | TRBV2 | - | TGTGCCAGCAGTGGGTTACAGCGCCAAGAGACCCAGTACTTC | CASSGLQRQETQYF
- | TRBJ1-5 | TRBV4-1 | - | TGCGCCAGCAGCCAAGTTGAGGTGAACGCACGTCAGCCCCAGCATTTT | CASSQVEVNARQPQHF
- | TRBJ2-6 | TRBV4-3 | TRBD1 | TGCGCCAGCAGCCAAGAAGGGACAGATCTATCTGGGGCCAACGTCCTGACTTTC | CASSQEGTDLSGANVLTF
- | TRBJ2-6 | TRBV18 | - | TGTGCCAGCTCACCCAGGGAGGCCGGGGCCAACGTCCTGACTTTC | CASSPREAGANVLTF
- | TRBJ2-2 | TRBV7-9 | - | TGTGCCAGCAGCAAAAGGGGGGGCGACACCGGGGAGCTGTTTTTT | CASSKRGGDTGELFF
- | TRBJ2-3 | TRBV5-4 | - | TGTGCCAGCAATATAGCGGGCACAGATACGCAGTATTTT | CASNIAGTDTQYF
- | TRBJ1-3 | TRBV9 | - | TGTGCCAGCAGCGTTGATGGGGTGGACACCATATATTTT | CASSVDGVDTIYF
- | TRBJ2-7 | TRBV16 | TRBD2 | TGTGCCAGCAGCCAATCGTACGGCGGGAGGGCCGACGAGCAGTACTTC | CASSQSYGGRADEQYF
- | TRBJ2-3 | TRBV5-6 | - | TGTGCCAGCAGCTTGGGGAGTAGCACAGATACGCAGTATTTT | CASSLGSSTDTQYF
- | TRBJ1-2 | TRBV12-3/TRBV12-4 | TRBD1 | TGTGCCAGCAGTGAGGGACAGCAGGTGGGCTACACCTTC | CASSEGQQVGYTF
- | TRBJ1-6 | TRBV5-1 | - | TGCGCCAGCAGCTTGCAGGGTAGTAATTCACCCCTCCACTTT | CASSLQGSNSPLHF
- | TRBJ2-2 | TRBV7-2 | TRBD1 | TGTGCCAGCAGCTCCGGACAGGGTTGGTCCGGGGAGCTGTTTTTT | CASSSGQGWSGELFF
few | TRBJ1-3 | TRBV4-2 | - | TGTGCCAGCAGCCCGTTCCCGGGGGGAACTGGAAACACCATATATTTT | CASSPFPGGTGNTIYF
- | TRBJ2-2 | TRBV3-1/TRBV3-2 | TRBD2 | TGTGCCAGCAGCCAACCTAGCGGGAGGGACATATCCGGGGAGCTGTTTTTT | CASSQPSGRDISGELFF
- | TRBJ2-7 | TRBV7-2 | TRBD1 | TGTGCCAGCAGCTTAGTCCAGGGGGTTTACGAGCAGTACTTC | CASSLVQGVYEQYF
- | TRBJ2-7 | TRBV19 | TRBD1 | TGTGCCAGTAGTCTCGGGACAGCAAAGGAGAAGCAGTACTTC | CASSLGTAKEKQYF
- | TRBJ2-1 | TRBV7-9 | - | TGTGCCAGCAGCTCCCAACTGTGGGGGGATGAGCAGTTCTTC | CASSSQLWGDEQFF
- | TRBJ2-1 | TRBV6-2/TRBV6-3 | TRBD1 | TGTGCCAGCAGCCGCCGGGACAGGGGGCCGGTTGAGCAGTTCTTC | CASSRRDRGPVEQFF
once | TRBJ2-3 | TRBV23-1 | TRBD2 | TGCGCCAGCAGTCAATCGATTGGGCTAGCGGGAGTAGGAAGGGTAGGCACAGATACGCAGTATTTT | CASSQSIGLAGVGRVGTDTQYF
- | TRBJ2-1 | TRBV7-3 | - | TGTGCCAGCAGCCTCCAGGGAATGGGGGAGCAGTTCTTC | CASSLQGMGEQFF
- | TRBJ2-1 | TRBV27 | - | TGTGCCAGCAGTTTAGGGAATGAGCAGTTCTTC | CASSLGNEQFF
once | TRBJ2-2 | TRBV7-2 | TRBD2 | TGTGCCAGTTTCCATAGAGGGCTAGCGGGGGCGACCGGGGAGCTGTTTTTT | CASFHRGLAGATGELFF
- | TRBJ2-7 | TRBV3-1/TRBV3-2 | - | TGTGCCAGCAGCCAAATGTTGATCGCCCGGGAGCAGTACTTC | CASSQMLIAREQYF
- | TRBJ1-1 | TRBV30 | - | TGTGCCTGGAGTGGGCATACGGCGGTCATGAACACTGAAGCTTTCTTT | CAWSGHTAVMNTEAFF
- | TRBJ1-4 | TRBV5-1 | TRBD1 | TGCGCCAGCAGCCCGGGACAGGGAAGGGTAACTAATGAAAAACTGTTTTTT | CASSPGQGRVTNEKLFF